These 5 T cell receptor beta chains originate from one sample sequenced in a study of blood T cell repertoires in COVID-19. Repertoires were generated with immunoSEQ multiplex PCR, while TCRdb's copy carries only in-frame clones and drops some. The sample carries 220,000 or so clones, about 81% recorded once. What was sequenced was peripheral blood. Receptor source: an elderly woman with COVID-19, enrolled during active disease.

The V gene is TRBV2, the J gene TRBJ2-7, with D hard to call. V lost 3 bases and J lost 4, with 16 bases in between. The CDR3 extends over 15 amino acids. Per germline, CDR1 SNHLY and CDR2 FYNNEI. The CDR3 coding sequence is TGTGCCAGCAGTGAGATAATGTCGGCGGCTTACGAGCAGTACTTC. Translation gives CASSEIMSAAYEQYF.

V and J are TRBV18 and TRBJ1-4; D ambiguous. Trimming removed 3 bases from V and 8 bases from J, with 13 bases in between. The germline V gene has CDR1 KGHSH and CDR2 LQKENI. CDR3 size: 14 residues. The CDR3: CASSPLGSFEKLFF. The DNA of the CDR3 is TGTGCCAGCTCACCGCTGGGCTCCTTCGAAAAACTGTTTTTT.

V and J are TRBV7-2 and TRBJ2-1, with D unresolved. CDR3 size: 11 residues. Deletions cut 5 bases from V and 8 bases from J, with 7 bases between. Germline V CDR1 and CDR2: SGHTA, FQGNSA. This CDR3 reads CASSPLDEQFF. CDR3 nucleotides: TGTGCCAGCAGCCCCCTCGATGAGCAGTTCTTC.

The chain recombines TRBV6-5 with TRBJ2-1, with TRBD2 matching over 10 bases. The length of the CDR3 is 14 residues. Per germline, CDR1 MNHEY and CDR2 SVGAGI. J gave up 4 bases and V 7 bases, and 4 bases lay outside the gene matches. As DNA, the CDR3 is TGTGCCAGCATCCAGCGGGGGGGGTACAATGAGCAGTTCTTC. Translated: CASIQRGGYNEQFF.

This clone appeared once. The chain combines TRBV29-1 with TRBJ1-2; 11 bases are a match to TRBD1. The CDR3 is made up of 12 amino acids. The ends lost 6 bases at V and 7 bases at J; junction bases unmatched: 4. Germline CDR1 reads SQVTM; CDR2 reads ANQGSEA. CDR3 sequence: CSVGQGAFGYTF. In DNA, the CDR3 is TGCAGCGTCGGACAGGGGGCCTTTGGCTACACCTTC.